This T cell receptor beta chain derives from a study of CD8 T cells in ankylosing spondylitis. The CDR3 sequence is 18 residues long. In the case of this clonotype: Its specificity is not known. A much more abundant neighbour one base away suggests this may be a read error.

Study-level findings and limits: The authors found the disease-linked clones to be CD8+ and relatively rare in peripheral blood. A motif in TCR beta, a set of about 8 highly homologous variants, appeared characteristic of ankylosing spondylitis blood. Within matched ankylosing spondylitis synovial fluid, disease-linked clones were reportedly significantly enriched.

TCRdb reanalysed the 5' RACE reads using MiXCR and keeps one entry per CDR3 protein. Here the sample spans hundreds of thousands of distinct CDR3 sequences, 8% to 9% being singletons. What was sequenced was blood, either unsorted or a sorted T cell fraction (not recorded which). This sequence joins TRBV12-3 or TRBV12-4 and TRBJ2-2; 9 bases align to TRBD1. The source of this sequence is a female donor with ankylosing spondylitis or in good health (not recorded which). CDR3 sequence: CASCLGFGTGNWTGELFF. CDR3 DNA: TGTGCCAGCTGTTTAGGTTTCGGGACAGGGAATTGGACCGGGGAGCTGTTTTTT.